This TCR beta chain appears in the sequencing data of a study of T cells in Graves' hyperthyroidism and ophthalmopathy. Study-wide context: Blood from the periphery was taken at initial diagnosis, before any treatment.

TCR beta CDR3 regions were amplified from RNA. The HTBI set primed first-round TCR CDR3 RT-PCR. Using its own MiXCR run on the multiplex PCR reads, TCRdb lists one record per CDR3 protein. The table shows some 690,000 distinct CDR3 sequences, with roughly 17% occurring only once. Diagnoses rested on clinical symptoms, serum thyroxine and TRAb, thyroid ultrasound and orbital computed tomography. The PBMCs had their origin in approximately 10 ml of fresh peripheral blood. After removal of 0 bases from V and 8 bases from J, the junction contained 8 bases not matched to a gene. In germline, CDR1 is SGHVS, CDR2 FQNEAQ. The CDR3 totals 17 residues.

The TCR sequence derives from a man between 50 and 59 years old with Graves' hyperthyroidism. This chain joins TRBV7-8 and TRBJ2-2; 11 bases line up with TRBD2. The material sequenced was blood. The CDR3 is CASSLASSGRTRGELFF. The CDR3 nucleotides read TGTGCCAGCAGCTTAGCTTCTAGCGGGAGGACCCGGGGGGAGCTGTTTTTT.